The rows below give T cell receptor beta chains drawn from one sample of a study of blood T cell repertoires in COVID-19. Sequencing was performed with immunoSEQ multiplex PCR; in TCRdb, only in-frame clones are kept and a portion is missing. The sample has 120,000 to 150,000 clones, around 79% seen once. The sequenced sample was peripheral blood. Receptors were obtained from a man in his fifties or sixties with active or convalescent COVID-19. Both conserved end residues are part of each CDR3. Each record gives: V gene, J gene, CDR3 length, clone size, D gene, CDR3 protein, CDR3 DNA. The D gene is left open where the match is weak. Some rows have no size entry. The others give once, few or many, or a class for an expanded clone.

TRBV2	TRBJ2-2	17	NA	TRBD1	CASNPGQGAPDTGELFF	TGTGCCAGCAACCCGGGACAGGGCGCGCCGGACACCGGGGAGCTGTTTTTT
TRBV6-5	TRBJ1-5	15	NA	TRBD1	CASSTGQGRDQPQHF	TGTGCCAGCAGTACGGGACAGGGCCGGGATCAGCCCCAGCATTTT
TRBV6-2/TRBV6-3	TRBJ2-3	14	NA	TRBD2	CASSWTSSTDTQYF	TGTGCCAGCAGTTGGACTAGCAGCACAGATACGCAGTATTTT
TRBV28	TRBJ1-6	14	NA	NA	CASSLYKEGSPLHF	TGTGCCAGCAGTTTATATAAGGAGGGATCACCCCTCCACTTT
TRBV27	TRBJ1-2	13	NA	TRBD1	CASSPNDREGYTF	TGTGCCAGCAGTCCGAATGACAGGGAGGGCTACACCTTC
TRBV28	TRBJ2-3	16	NA	TRBD2	CASSFSGTSVTDTQYF	TGTGCCAGCAGTTTCTCTGGGACTAGCGTCACAGATACGCAGTATTTT
TRBV27	TRBJ1-3	16	NA	NA	CASRPQGHLSGNTIYF	TGTGCCAGCAGGCCTCAAGGACACCTCTCTGGAAACACCATATATTTT
TRBV6-1	TRBJ1-3	15	NA	NA	CASSEAGADLNTIYF	TGTGCCAGCAGTGAAGCGGGGGCGGATTTAAACACCATATATTTT
TRBV6-6	TRBJ2-1	10	NA	TRBD1	CASRTGVTVF	TGTGCCAGCAGAACAGGGGTAACAGTCTTC
TRBV28	TRBJ2-3	16	NA	TRBD2	CASSELAGTSTDTQYF	TGTGCCAGCAGTGAACTAGCGGGGACTAGCACAGATACGCAGTATTTT
TRBV10-3	TRBJ2-1	16	NA	TRBD2	CAITSGLAGNYNEQFF	TGTGCCATCACCTCTGGACTAGCGGGAAACTACAATGAGCAGTTCTTC
TRBV28	TRBJ1-5	14	NA	TRBD1	CASRRQGENQPQHF	TGTGCCAGCAGGCGACAGGGCGAAAATCAGCCCCAGCATTTT
TRBV9	TRBJ1-1	16	NA	NA	CASSVLFYRVNTEAFF	TGTGCCAGCAGCGTACTATTTTACAGGGTGAACACTGAAGCTTTCTTT
TRBV7-3	TRBJ1-1	13	NA	TRBD1	CASSFTGVTEAFF	TGTGCCAGCAGCTTTACAGGGGTAACTGAAGCTTTCTTT
TRBV2	TRBJ2-6	14	NA	NA	CASRRLSGANVLTF	TGTGCCAGCAGGCGGCTCTCTGGGGCCAACGTCCTGACTTTC
TRBV2	TRBJ2-5	14	once	NA	CASSDPRIQETQYF	TGTGCCAGCAGTGATCCGCGGATCCAAGAGACCCAGTACTTC
TRBV29-1	TRBJ2-5	14	many	TRBD2	CSVELAGGGETQYF	TGCAGCGTTGAATTGGCGGGAGGGGGGGAGACCCAGTACTTC